The 26 T cell receptor beta chains given below trace back to one sample, sequenced in a study of CD8+ T cells in alopecia areata. Sequencing used cDNA as its template, made by extracting RNA and reverse transcribing it. The method was immunoSEQ multiplex PCR; TCRdb's version includes in-frame clones alone and lacks a portion of them. The sample holds roughly 140,000 clones; roughly 46% are singletons and the top ten take approximately 1%. This specimen consisted of CD4+ T cells sorted from blood, obtained at week 0. Source of these receptors: a human donor with alopecia areata.

This sequence joins TRBV28 and TRBJ1-2; no clear D gene. V lost 6 bases and J lost 0, with 8 bases in between. This CDR3 region has 13 residues. Germline assignment: CDR1 MDHEN and CDR2 SYDVKM. The CDR3 nucleotides read TGTGCCAGCAGGTCCCGAGCTAACTATGGCTACACCTTC. Its protein is CASRSRANYGYTF.

The rearrangement uses TRBV4-2 and TRBJ2-7, with TRBD2 matching over 7 bases. Germline assignment: CDR1 LGHNA and CDR2 YNFKEQ. The V gene end was trimmed by 3 bases and the J gene end by 2 bases; junction bases not matched to a gene: 10. This CDR3 spans 16 amino acids. CDR3 protein: CASSHLEGSGAYEQYF. CDR3 DNA: TGTGCCAGCAGCCATCTAGAGGGGAGCGGGGCCTACGAGCAGTACTTC.

Worth noting for this clone: Other DNA sequences of this sample code for an identical CDR3. The V call is TRBV30, the J call TRBJ2-7; maybe TRBD1 (6 bases). CDR1 is GTSNPN, CDR2 SVGIG, per germline (reference sequence). V lost 3 bases and J lost 3, with 6 bases in between. This CDR3 region has 11 residues. CDR3 coding DNA: TGTGCCTGGAGGGACAGCTACGAGCAGTACTTC. As protein: CAWRDSYEQYF.

The V and J genes are TRBV7-2 and TRBJ2-7; TRBD1 matches 7 bases. There are 14 residues in the CDR3. With V trimmed by 5 bases and J by 0 bases, 4 bases remained unmatched. Germline lookup yields CDR1 SGHTA and CDR2 FQGNSA. The chain's CDR3 is CASSPGTVSYEQYF. Written as DNA, the CDR3 is TGTGCCAGCAGCCCGGGGACAGTCTCCTACGAGCAGTACTTC.

This clone was observed a few times. The J gene is TRBJ2-2, the V gene TRBV18, with D unclear. V was pared by 4 bases and J by 0 bases, with 21 bases between. Germline V gene data show CDR1 as KGHSH and CDR2 as LQKENI. The length of the CDR3 is 19 residues. DNA of the CDR3: TGTGCCAGCTCACTACTTAGCCAGGATTCCTACGCGAACACCGGGGAGCTGTTTTTT. Translation: CASSLLSQDSYANTGELFF.

The rearrangement joins TRBV5-1 to TRBJ2-7; D remains ambiguous. The CDR3 contains 14 residues. Germline lookup yields CDR1 SGHRS and CDR2 YFSETQ. V shed 0 bases and J shed 2 bases, with 9 bases lying between them. The DNA of the CDR3 is TGCGCCAGCAGCTTGGAGGTGGGAACCTACGAGCAGTACTTC. This gives the protein CASSLEVGTYEQYF.

V usage is TRBV15 and J usage is TRBJ2-7; no reliable D call. From germline, CDR1 is LNHNV and CDR2 YYDKDF (reference sequence). The V and J ends lost 0 bases and 6 bases respectively, with 6 bases between them. The CDR3 consists of 12 residues. The CDR3 DNA sequence: TGTGCCACCAGCAGAGATCTCGGCGAGCAGTACTTC. Translating gives CATSRDLGEQYF.

The V call is TRBV29-1, the J call TRBJ1-2, with unresolved D. Germline V gene lookup returns CDR1 SQVTM and CDR2 ANQGSEA. Trimming took off 5 bases at V and 4 bases at J, with 8 bases between the two ends. This CDR3 spans 11 amino acids. The CDR3 sequence is CSVSGAYGYTF. DNA of the CDR3: TGCAGCGTTTCGGGCGCCTATGGCTACACCTTC. Drawing the rest from reference TRBV29-1 and TRBJ1-2, the complete variable domain is SAVISQKPSRDICQRGTSLTIQCQVDSQVTMMFWYRQQPGQSLTLIATANQGSEATYESGFVIDKFPISRPNLTFSTLTVSNMSPEDSSIYLCSVSGAYGYTFGSGTRLTVV.

The CDR3 DNA reads TGTGCCAGCTCAACCCAAAACACTGAAGCTTTCTTT. Amino acid sequence: CASSTQNTEAFF. The V call is TRBV18, the J call TRBJ1-1; D not resolved. This CDR3 is built from 12 residues. Trimming took 5 bases from V and 2 from J, leaving 6 bases between them. Germline V gives CDR1 KGHSH, CDR2 LQKENI.

The V call is TRBV11-2, the J call TRBJ2-7, with D perhaps matching TRBD1 (6 bases). This CDR3 is 14 amino acids long. Trimming pared 5 bases from V and 6 bases from J, leaving 17 bases between. Looked up from germline, CDR1 is SGHAT and CDR2 is FQNNGV. The CDR3 loop reads CASSPTNVGAEQYF. The CDR3 DNA reads TGTGCCAGCAGCCCCACGAACGTGGGGGCCGAGCAGTACTTC.

This chain links TRBV4-3 with TRBJ2-6; D is possibly TRBD1 or TRBD2 (5 bases each). The CDR3 covers 16 residues. The V and J ends lost 4 bases and 1 base respectively, with 11 bases between them. CDR1 LGHNA and CDR2 YSLEER come from the germline V gene. CDR3 coding DNA: TGCGCCAGCAGCCCACGGGGCCGGTCTGGGGCCAACGTCCTGACTTTC. Translating it yields CASSPRGRSGANVLTF.

V gene TRBV11-2 combines with J gene TRBJ2-5; possibly TRBD1 or TRBD2 for D (6 bases each). Trimming stripped 5 bases from V and 5 bases from J, with 15 bases between. Germline values: CDR1 SGHAT, CDR2 FQNNGV. This CDR3 has 14 residues. The CDR3 region is CASSKQGGGETQYF. For the CDR3, the DNA is TGTGCCAGCAGCAAACAGGGTGGGGGGGAGACCCAGTACTTC. Based on the CDR3 plus reference TRBV11-2 and TRBJ2-5, the full variable domain is EAGVAQSPRYKIIEKRQSVAFWCNPISGHATLYWYQQILGQGPKLLIQFQNNGVVDDSQLPKDRFSAERLKGVDSTLKIQPAKLEDSAVYLCASSKQGGGETQYFGPGTRLLVL.

A note on this clone: A read error is possible here, since a much larger clone lies one base away. This chain connects TRBV2 to TRBJ1-1; tentative D call: TRBD1 (6 bases). Germline V lookup: CDR1 SNHLY, CDR2 FYNNEI. CDR3 length: 13 amino acids. With 4 bases removed from V and 1 base from J, the gap between germline ends came to 7 bases. The CDR3 here is CASSGTANTEAFF. The CDR3 coding sequence is TGTGCCAGCAGTGGGACAGCGAACACTGAAGCTTTCTTT.

The chain couples TRBV12-5 to TRBJ2-5; the D is unclear. CDR1 is LGHNT, CDR2 FRNRAP, per germline. V lost 1 base to trimming and J lost 2 bases, with 8 bases between them. The CDR3 sequence is 14 residues long. CDR3 bases: TGTGCTAGTGGTTTGGGAGACACGCAAGAGACCCAGTACTTC. It codes for CASGLGDTQETQYF.

This rearrangement joins TRBV7-9 to TRBJ2-1, with D unresolved. This CDR3 comprises 13 residues. Trimming left V 1 base short and J 7 bases short, with 8 bases between. Germline V lookup: CDR1 SEHNR, CDR2 FQNEAQ (reference sequence). CDR3 sequence (DNA): TGTGCCAGCAGCTTAGACAGCTCGAATGAGCAGTTCTTC. Translation: CASSLDSSNEQFF.

The chain employs TRBV9 and TRBJ2-1; 8 bases match TRBD2. The CDR3 loop spans 13 amino acids. J lost 10 bases, V lost 4 bases, and 7 bases had no gene match. Germline V gene lookup returns CDR1 SGDLS and CDR2 YYNGEE. The CDR3 here is CASSSGLAREQFF. CDR3 coding DNA: TGTGCCAGCAGCTCCGGACTAGCTAGAGAGCAGTTCTTC.

This chain links TRBV6-1 with TRBJ2-1; no definite D call. This CDR3 has 12 amino acids. CDR1 and CDR2 from the germline V gene are MNHNS and SASEGT. V lost 1 base and J 8 bases, leaving 6 bases between the germline ends. The CDR3 here is CASSEVWDEQFF. The CDR3 DNA reads as TGTGCCAGCAGTGAAGTGTGGGATGAGCAGTTCTTC.

This clone showed up just a few times. The chain is built from TRBV7-2 and TRBJ2-7; the D gene is possibly TRBD2 (6 bases). The V gene lost 5 bases and the J gene lost 6 bases, with 20 bases spanning the gap. This CDR3 has 15 amino acids. Germline V gene sequence: CDR1 SGHTA, CDR2 FQGNSA. The CDR3 sequence: CASSLGLMVVGEQYF. Written as DNA, the CDR3 is TGTGCCAGCAGCCTGGGACTGATGGTAGTGGGCGAGCAGTACTTC.

This clone was detected only once. This chain links TRBV28 with TRBJ2-5; possibly TRBD1 for D (5 bases). Germline values: CDR1 MDHEN, CDR2 SYDVKM. V was trimmed by 10 bases and J by 2 bases, leaving 14 bases between them. The CDR3 is 13 residues long. CDR3: CATLETVQETQYF. DNA of the CDR3: TGTGCCACCCTAGAGACAGTTCAAGAGACCCAGTACTTC.

This clone has just a few counts. Written as DNA, the CDR3 is TGCGCCAGCAGCTTGGAAGGACAAGACTACGAGCAGTACTTC. Its translation is CASSLEGQDYEQYF. The V call is TRBV5-1, the J call TRBJ2-7, with D tentatively TRBD1 (5 bases). The CDR3 has 14 amino acids. The V gene's germline CDR1 is SGHRS and CDR2 YFSETQ. V gave up 0 bases and J gave up 3 bases, with 10 bases separating them.

This chain connects TRBV30 to TRBJ2-1; D perhaps matches TRBD2 (6 bases). Germline assignment: CDR1 GTSNPN and CDR2 SVGIG (reference sequence). Trimming left V 2 bases short and J 0 bases short, with 14 bases between. The CDR3 contains 16 residues. The CDR3 coding sequence is TGTGCCTGGAGTTGGTTAGCGGTGAGCTCCTACAATGAGCAGTTCTTC. Translated: CAWSWLAVSSYNEQFF.

The rearrangement links TRBV18 to TRBJ2-2; D might be TRBD1 (6 bases). This CDR3 is built from 14 residues. Trimming took 4 bases from V and 5 from J, leaving 11 bases between them. Germline CDR1 and CDR2: KGHSH and LQKENI. CDR3 sequence: CASSQQQGTGELFF. CDR3 nucleotide sequence: TGTGCCAGCTCACAGCAACAGGGAACCGGGGAGCTGTTTTTT.

The chain uses TRBV5-4 and TRBJ2-5, with D possibly being TRBD1 (5 bases). With 4 bases removed from V and 2 bases from J, the gap between germline ends came to 9 bases. Looked up from germline, CDR1 is SGHNT and CDR2 is YYREEE (reference sequence). The CDR3 length is 13 residues. CDR3 in amino acids: CASSASGQETQYF. CDR3 sequence (DNA): TGTGCCAGCAGCGCCTCAGGGCAAGAGACCCAGTACTTC.

This clone was detected only a few times. The chain links TRBV11-2 to TRBJ2-3; D is unresolved. This CDR3 has 15 amino acids. Deletions cut 11 bases from V and 2 bases from J, with 20 bases between. Germline CDR1 SGHAT, CDR2 FQNNGV. The CDR3: CALDSTTSSTDTQYF. For the CDR3, the DNA is TGTGCCCTAGACTCCACAACGAGTTCCACAGATACGCAGTATTTT.

The CDR3 loop reads CSVETGGADTQYF. CDR3 sequence (DNA): TGCAGCGTTGAGACAGGGGGAGCGGATACGCAGTATTTT. The chain has TRBV29-1 and TRBJ2-3, with 9 bases matching TRBD1. The CDR3 is made up of 13 amino acids. The ends lost 3 bases at V and 6 bases at J; junction bases unmatched: 4. Germline V lookup: CDR1 SQVTM, CDR2 ANQGSEA.

This rearrangement joins TRBV25-1 to TRBJ2-5; D is undetermined. Trimming pared 5 bases from V and 5 bases from J, leaving 15 bases between. Germline assignment: CDR1 MGHDK and CDR2 SYGVNS. This CDR3 has 14 residues. This chain's CDR3 is CASSLTGGVETQYF. DNA of the CDR3: TGTGCCAGCAGTTTGACGGGTGGCGTGGAGACCCAGTACTTC.